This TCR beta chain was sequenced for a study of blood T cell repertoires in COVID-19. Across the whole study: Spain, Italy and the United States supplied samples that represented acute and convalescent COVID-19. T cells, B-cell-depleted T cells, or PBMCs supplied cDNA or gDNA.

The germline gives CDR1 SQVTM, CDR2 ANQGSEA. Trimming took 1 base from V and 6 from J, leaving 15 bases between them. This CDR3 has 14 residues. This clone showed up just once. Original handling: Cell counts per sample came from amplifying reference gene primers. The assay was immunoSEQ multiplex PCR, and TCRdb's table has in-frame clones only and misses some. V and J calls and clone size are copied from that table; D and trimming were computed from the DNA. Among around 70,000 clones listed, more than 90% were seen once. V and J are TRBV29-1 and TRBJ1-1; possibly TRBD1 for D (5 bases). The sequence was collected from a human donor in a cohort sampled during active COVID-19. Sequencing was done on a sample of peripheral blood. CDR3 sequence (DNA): TGCAGCGTTGAAGTCGACAGCCGCCCAGCTGAAGCTTTCTTT. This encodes CSVEVDSRPAEAFF.